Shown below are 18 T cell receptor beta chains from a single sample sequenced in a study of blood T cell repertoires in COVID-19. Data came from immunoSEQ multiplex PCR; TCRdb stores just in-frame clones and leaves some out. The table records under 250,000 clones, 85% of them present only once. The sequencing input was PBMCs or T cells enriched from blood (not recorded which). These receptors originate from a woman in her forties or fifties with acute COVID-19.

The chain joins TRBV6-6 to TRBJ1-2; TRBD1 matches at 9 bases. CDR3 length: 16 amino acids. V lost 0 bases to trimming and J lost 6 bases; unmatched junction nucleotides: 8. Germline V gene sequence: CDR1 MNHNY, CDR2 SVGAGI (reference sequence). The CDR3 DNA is TGTGCCAGCAGTTACTCGACTGGGACAGGGTCGGATGGCTACACCTTC. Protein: CASSYSTGTGSDGYTF.

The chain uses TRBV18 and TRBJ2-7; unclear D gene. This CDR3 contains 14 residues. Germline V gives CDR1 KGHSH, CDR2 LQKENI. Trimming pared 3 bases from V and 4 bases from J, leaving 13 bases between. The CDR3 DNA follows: TGTGCCAGCTCACCTTCCCAGGTCCAATACGAGCAGTACTTC. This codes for CASSPSQVQYEQYF.

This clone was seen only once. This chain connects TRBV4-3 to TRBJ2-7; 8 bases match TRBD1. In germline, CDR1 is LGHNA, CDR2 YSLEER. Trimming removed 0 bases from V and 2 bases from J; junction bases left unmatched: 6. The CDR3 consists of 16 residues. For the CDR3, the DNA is TGCGCCAGCAGCCAAGATTTTGGCAGGGGGCCCTACGAGCAGTACTTC. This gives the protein CASSQDFGRGPYEQYF.

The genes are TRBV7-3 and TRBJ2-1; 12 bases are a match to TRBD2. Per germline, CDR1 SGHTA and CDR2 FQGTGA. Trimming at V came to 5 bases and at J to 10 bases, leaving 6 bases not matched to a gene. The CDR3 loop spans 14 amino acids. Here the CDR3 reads CASSKTSGGGEQFF. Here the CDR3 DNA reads TGTGCCAGCAGCAAGACTAGCGGGGGCGGGGAGCAGTTCTTC.

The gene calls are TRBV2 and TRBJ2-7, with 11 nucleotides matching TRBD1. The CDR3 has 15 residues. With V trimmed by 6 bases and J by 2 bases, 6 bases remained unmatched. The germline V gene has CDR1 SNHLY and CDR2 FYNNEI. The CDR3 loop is CASRGPGQGAYEQYF. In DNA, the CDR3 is TGTGCCAGCAGGGGACCGGGACAGGGGGCCTACGAGCAGTACTTC. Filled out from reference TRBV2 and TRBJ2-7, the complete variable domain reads EPEVTQTPSHQVTQMGQEVILRCVPISNHLYFYWYRQILGQKVEFLVSFYNNEISEKSEIFDDQFSVERPDGSNFTLKIRSTKLEDSAMYFCASRGPGQGAYEQYFGPGTRLTVT.

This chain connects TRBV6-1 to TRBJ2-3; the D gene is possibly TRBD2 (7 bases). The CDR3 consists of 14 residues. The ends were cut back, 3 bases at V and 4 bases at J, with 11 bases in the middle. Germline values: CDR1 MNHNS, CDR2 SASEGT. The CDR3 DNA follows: TGTGCCAGCAGTGAGGGGGGGGGCCCAGATACGCAGTATTTT. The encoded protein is CASSEGGGPDTQYF.

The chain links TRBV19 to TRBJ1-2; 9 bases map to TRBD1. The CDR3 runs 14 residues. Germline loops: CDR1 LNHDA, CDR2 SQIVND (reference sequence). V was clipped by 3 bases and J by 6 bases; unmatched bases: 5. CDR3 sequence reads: CASSMGQGGDGYTF. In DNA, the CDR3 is TGTGCCAGTAGTATGGGACAGGGCGGGGATGGCTACACCTTC.

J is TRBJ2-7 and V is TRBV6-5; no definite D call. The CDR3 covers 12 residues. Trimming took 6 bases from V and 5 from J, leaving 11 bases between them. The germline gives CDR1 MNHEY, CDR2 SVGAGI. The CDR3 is CASRTVEDEQYF. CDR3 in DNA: TGTGCCAGCAGGACGGTCGAGGACGAGCAGTACTTC.

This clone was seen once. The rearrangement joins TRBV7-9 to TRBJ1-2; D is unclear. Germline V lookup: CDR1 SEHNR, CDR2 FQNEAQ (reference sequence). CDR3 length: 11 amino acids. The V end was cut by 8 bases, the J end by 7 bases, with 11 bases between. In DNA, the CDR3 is TGTGCCAGCGGGAGGGAGACTGGCTACACCTTC. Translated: CASGRETGYTF.

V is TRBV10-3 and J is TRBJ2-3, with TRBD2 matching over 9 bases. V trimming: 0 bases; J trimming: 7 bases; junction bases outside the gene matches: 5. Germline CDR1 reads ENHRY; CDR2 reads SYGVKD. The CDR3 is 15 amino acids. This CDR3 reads CAISESRGGPYTQYF. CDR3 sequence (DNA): TGTGCCATCAGTGAGTCGCGGGGGGGCCCGTATACGCAGTATTTT.

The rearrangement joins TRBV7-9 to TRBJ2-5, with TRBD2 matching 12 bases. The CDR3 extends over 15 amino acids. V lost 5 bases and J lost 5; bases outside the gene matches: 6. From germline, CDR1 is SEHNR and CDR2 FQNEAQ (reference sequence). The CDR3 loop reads CASSPGLAGLETQYF. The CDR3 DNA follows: TGTGCCAGCAGCCCCGGACTAGCGGGGTTGGAGACCCAGTACTTC. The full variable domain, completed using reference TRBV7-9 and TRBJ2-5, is DTGVSQNPRHKITKRGQNVTFRCDPISEHNRLYWYRQTLGQGPEFLTYFQNEAQLEKSRLLSDRFSAERPKGSFSTLEIQRTEQGDSAMYLCASSPGLAGLETQYFGPGTRLLVL.

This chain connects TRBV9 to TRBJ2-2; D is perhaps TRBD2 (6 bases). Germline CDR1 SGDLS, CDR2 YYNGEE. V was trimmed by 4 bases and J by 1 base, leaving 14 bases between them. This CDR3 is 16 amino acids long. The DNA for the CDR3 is TGTGCCAGCAGCCCAGTCCGGGACTTGAACACCGGGGAGCTGTTTTTT. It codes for CASSPVRDLNTGELFF.

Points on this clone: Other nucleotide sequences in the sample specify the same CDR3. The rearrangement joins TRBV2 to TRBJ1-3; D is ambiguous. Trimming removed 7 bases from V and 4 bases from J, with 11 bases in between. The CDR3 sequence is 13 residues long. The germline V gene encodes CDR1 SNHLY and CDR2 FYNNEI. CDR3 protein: CASKSYVGNTIYF. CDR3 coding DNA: TGTGCCAGCAAGAGCTACGTCGGAAACACCATATATTTT.

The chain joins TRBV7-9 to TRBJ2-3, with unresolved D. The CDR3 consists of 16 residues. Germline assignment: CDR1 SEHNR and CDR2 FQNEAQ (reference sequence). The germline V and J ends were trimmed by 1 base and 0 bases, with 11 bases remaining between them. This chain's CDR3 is CASSLVQASSTDTQYF. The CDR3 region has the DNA TGTGCCAGCAGCTTAGTGCAGGCCAGCAGCACAGATACGCAGTATTTT. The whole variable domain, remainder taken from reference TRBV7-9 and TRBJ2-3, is DTGVSQNPRHKITKRGQNVTFRCDPISEHNRLYWYRQTLGQGPEFLTYFQNEAQLEKSRLLSDRFSAERPKGSFSTLEIQRTEQGDSAMYLCASSLVQASSTDTQYFGPGTRLTVL.

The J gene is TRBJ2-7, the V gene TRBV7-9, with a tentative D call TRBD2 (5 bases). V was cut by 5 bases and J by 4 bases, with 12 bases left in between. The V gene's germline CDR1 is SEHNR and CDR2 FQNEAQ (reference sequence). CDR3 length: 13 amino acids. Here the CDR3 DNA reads TGTGCCAGCAGCCCAGACTACAGATACGAGCAGTACTTC. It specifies CASSPDYRYEQYF.

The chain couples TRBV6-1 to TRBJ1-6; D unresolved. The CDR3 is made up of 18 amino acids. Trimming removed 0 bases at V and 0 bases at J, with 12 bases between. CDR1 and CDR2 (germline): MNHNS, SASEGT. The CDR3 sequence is CASSEARLQNSYNSPLHF. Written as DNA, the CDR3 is TGTGCCAGCAGTGAAGCTCGATTACAGAACTCCTATAATTCACCCCTCCACTTT.

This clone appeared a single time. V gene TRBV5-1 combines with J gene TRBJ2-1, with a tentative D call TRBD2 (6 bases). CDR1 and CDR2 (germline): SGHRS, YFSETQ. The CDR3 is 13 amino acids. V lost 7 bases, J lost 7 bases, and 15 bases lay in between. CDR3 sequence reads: CASQRGGTNEQFF. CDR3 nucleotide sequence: TGCGCCAGCCAGAGGGGAGGAACTAATGAGCAGTTCTTC.

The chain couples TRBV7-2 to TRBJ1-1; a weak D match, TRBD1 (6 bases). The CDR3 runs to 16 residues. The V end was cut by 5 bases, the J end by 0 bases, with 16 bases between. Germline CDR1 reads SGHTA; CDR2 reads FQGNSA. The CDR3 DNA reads TGTGCCAGCAGCGCGTACAGGGACACCATGAACACTGAAGCTTTCTTT. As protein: CASSAYRDTMNTEAFF. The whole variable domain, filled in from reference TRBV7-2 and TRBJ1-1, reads GAGVSQSPSNKVTEKGKDVELRCDPISGHTALYWYRQSLGQGLEFLIYFQGNSAPDKSGLPSDRFSAERTGGSVSTLTIQRTQQEDSAVYLCASSAYRDTMNTEAFFGQGTRLTVV.